This T cell receptor (beta chain) stems from a study of blood T cell repertoires in COVID-19. As for the study in general: Collection of acute and convalescent COVID-19 samples took place in the United States, Italy and Spain. PBMCs, B-cell-depleted T cells, or T cells provided the cDNA or gDNA that made up the material.

Clones were sequenced by immunoSEQ multiplex PCR, and TCRdb holds only the in-frame ones, with some missing. The table includes hundreds of thousands of clones, approximately 80% detected once. Germline trimming cut 1 base from V and 4 bases from J; bases unmatched to any gene: 7. The CDR3 totals 16 residues. Germline assignment: CDR1 LNHNV and CDR2 YYDKDF (reference sequence). The sequenced sample consisted of peripheral blood. This receptor was taken from a woman aged 45-65 years with acute or convalescent COVID-19. V and J are TRBV15 and TRBJ2-7, with 10 bases fitting TRBD1. The CDR3 nucleotides read TGTGCCACCAGCAGAGTTTACGGACAGGGGGGGTACGAGCAGTACTTC. Protein sequence: CATSRVYGQGGYEQYF.